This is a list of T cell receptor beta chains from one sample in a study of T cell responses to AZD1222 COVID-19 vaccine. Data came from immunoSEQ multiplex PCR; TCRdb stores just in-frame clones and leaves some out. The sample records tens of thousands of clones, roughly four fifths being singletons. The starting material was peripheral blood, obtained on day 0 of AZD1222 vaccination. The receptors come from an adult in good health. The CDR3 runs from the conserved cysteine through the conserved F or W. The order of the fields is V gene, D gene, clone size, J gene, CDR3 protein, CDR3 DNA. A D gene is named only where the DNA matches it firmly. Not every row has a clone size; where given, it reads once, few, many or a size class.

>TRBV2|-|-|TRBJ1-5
CASSEEVGLSNQPQHF
TGTGCCAGCAGTGAAGAAGTCGGGCTAAGCAATCAGCCCCAGCATTTT
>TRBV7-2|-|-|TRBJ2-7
CASSLRGTEAYEQYF
TGTGCCAGCAGCCTACGCGGGACAGAAGCCTACGAGCAGTACTTC
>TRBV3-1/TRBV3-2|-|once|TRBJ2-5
CASSPDTQETQYF
TGTGCCAGCAGCCCGGACACCCAAGAGACCCAGTACTTC
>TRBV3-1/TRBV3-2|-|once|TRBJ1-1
CASSRGLNTEAFF
TGTGCCAGCAGCCGGGGACTGAACACTGAAGCTTTCTTT
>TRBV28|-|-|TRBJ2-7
CASSLSSYEQYF
TGTGCCAGCAGTCTGAGCTCCTACGAGCAGTACTTC
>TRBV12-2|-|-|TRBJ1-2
CASRGGACWGYTF
TGTGCAAGTCGGGGGGGGGCTTGTTGGGGCTACACCTTC
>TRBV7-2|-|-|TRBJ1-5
CASSLERMNQPQHF
TGTGCCAGCAGCTTAGAGAGGATGAATCAGCCCCAGCATTTT
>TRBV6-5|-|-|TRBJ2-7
CASSYGTGYEQYF
TGTGCCAGCAGTTACGGCACGGGCTACGAGCAGTACTTC
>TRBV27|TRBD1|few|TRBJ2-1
CASSPTSGGNEQFF
TGTGCCAGCAGCCCAACCTCAGGGGGCAATGAGCAGTTCTTC
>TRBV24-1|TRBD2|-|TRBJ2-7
CATSDRTSGGRSEQYF
TGTGCCACCAGTGATAGGACTAGCGGGGGGAGAAGCGAGCAGTACTTC
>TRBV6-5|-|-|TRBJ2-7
CASSLTVLSYEQYF
TGTGCCAGCAGCCTGACAGTACTATCCTACGAGCAGTACTTC
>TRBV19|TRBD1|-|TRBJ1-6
CATRQGLSSPLHF
TGTGCCACAAGACAGGGGCTAAGCTCACCCCTCCACTTT
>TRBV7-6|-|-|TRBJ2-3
CASTWAAADTQYF
TGTGCCAGCACATGGGCGGCGGCAGATACGCAGTATTTT
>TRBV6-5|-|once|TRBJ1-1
CACFRGAGTEAFF
TGTGCCTGTTTCCGGGGGGCCGGCACTGAAGCTTTCTTT
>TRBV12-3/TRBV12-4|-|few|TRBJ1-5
CASSLTGTDPQHF
TGTGCCAGCAGTTTGACCGGAACGGATCCCCAGCATTTT
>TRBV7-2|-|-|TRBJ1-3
CASSLVGASGNTIYF
TGTGCCAGCAGCTTAGTAGGGGCCTCTGGAAACACCATATATTTT